The clone carrying this T cell receptor (beta chain) has only a few counts. Sorting captured naive CD8 T cells as CD8+CD4-CCR7+CD45RA+. In preparing bulk TCR libraries, previously described methods and listed TCR primers were used. TCRdb called the PCR reads again in MiXCR, with one record for every CDR3 protein. The repertoire holds over 50,000 distinct CDR3 sequences, roughly 36% seen once, with 3% to 4.5% in the top ten. The sample originates from a study of molecular identifiers for immune sequencing clone quantification. The CDR3 is 17 amino acids. In germline, CDR1 is SGHVS, CDR2 FNYEAQ. The junction had 7 bases not matched to a gene; V was cut back by 1 base and J by 1 base.

The receptor comes from a human donor in good health. Some libraries in this study had Jurkat cell RNA spiked in. V usage is TRBV7-6 and J usage is TRBJ2-7; 10 nucleotides line up with TRBD2. Sequencing used naive CD8+ T cells from blood, with Jurkat cell RNA spiked in. Subset noted: FACS-sorted CD8+CD4-CCR7+CD45RA+ naive T cells. The CDR3 DNA reads as TGTGCCAGCAGCTTAGAAGCCGGTAGCGGGGGGTCCTACGAGCAGTACTTC. This sequence encodes CASSLEAGSGGSYEQYF.